This T cell receptor beta chain came from a study of T cells in women clearing cervical HPV infection. Overall study context: Case blood drawn at lesion detection; control blood after infection cleared.

The CDR3 has 14 amino acids. The ends were cut back, 3 bases at V and 2 bases at J, with 13 bases in the middle. Germline V gene data show CDR1 as GTSNPN and CDR2 as SVGIG (reference sequence). Generated by immunoSEQ multiplex PCR, the TCRdb table keeps only in-frame clones and is missing some. Across about 31,000 clones, the top ten clones capture about 8.8% of the sample. In the case of this clone: Coverage ceases 3 residues before the CDR3 finishes, and the germline J gene fills in the end.

The receptor comes from a woman aged 18-69 years with a cervical HPV16 infection that either progressed to CIN3+ or cleared (not recorded which). The rearrangement links TRBV30 to TRBJ1-1; tentative D call: TRBD1 (5 bases). Sequenced: blood buffy coat. The covered CDR3 bases are TGTGCCTGGAGCAGGACACTTGTTAACACTGAA. Translation gives CAWSRTLVNTE. From start to end, the CDR3 is CAWSRTLVNTEAFF.